These T cell receptor beta chains were read from a single sample in a study of radiation and T cells in renal cell carcinoma. TCRdb's copy holds only in-frame clones and misses some; the assay was immunoSEQ multiplex PCR. The sample holds tens of thousands of clones, less than 85% seen once. Source: blood, taken from a patient whose treatment included radiotherapy and nephrectomy. These receptors were taken from a woman aged 65 to 85 with renal cell carcinoma. The CDR3 runs from the conserved cysteine through the conserved F or W. A D gene is named only where the DNA matches it firmly. A row's size may be missing; if present it is once, few, many or a size class.

. | TRBJ1-2 | TRBV7-9 | . | CASSLGGGFDGYTF | TGTGCCAGCAGCCTAGGGGGGGGTTTCGATGGCTACACCTTC
. | TRBJ1-4 | TRBV6-5 | TRBD1 | CASRAGGEKLFF | TGTGCCAGCAGAGCAGGGGGAGAAAAACTGTTTTTT
. | TRBJ2-5 | TRBV6-1 | TRBD1 | CASSTRDRERETQYF | TGTGCCAGCAGTACTCGGGACAGGGAAAGGGAGACCCAGTACTTC
. | TRBJ2-7 | TRBV6-6 | . | CASSPQGEQYF | TGTGCCAGCAGCCCCCAGGGGGAGCAGTACTTC
once | TRBJ2-7 | TRBV7-2 | TRBD2 | CASSPGLAADGYF | TGTGCCAGCAGCCCGGGACTAGCGGCTGATGGGTACTTC
. | TRBJ1-1 | TRBV5-6 | . | CASSLPYLNTEAFF | TGTGCCAGCAGCCTCCCCTACTTGAACACTGAAGCTTTCTTT
. | TRBJ2-7 | TRBV29-1 | . | CSVEAGTGLLSSYEQYF | TGCAGCGTTGAAGCCGGGACGGGACTTCTAAGCTCCTACGAGCAGTACTTC
. | TRBJ2-2 | TRBV5-1 | . | CASSLGRQTHTGELFF | TGCGCCAGCAGCTTGGGAAGGCAGACGCACACCGGGGAGCTGTTTTTT
. | TRBJ2-5 | TRBV10-3 | TRBD2 | CAISPSGSQETQYF | TGTGCCATCAGCCCTAGCGGGAGCCAAGAGACCCAGTACTTC
. | TRBJ1-1 | TRBV18 | . | CASNAAGANTEAFF | TGTGCCAGCAACGCCGCGGGAGCGAACACTGAAGCTTTCTTT
. | TRBJ1-4 | TRBV6-6 | . | CASHPGNTNEKLFF | TGTGCCAGCCACCCGGGGAACACTAATGAAAAACTGTTTTTT
. | TRBJ2-7 | TRBV11-3 | TRBD2 | CASSPNSGRTSYEQYF | TGTGCCAGCAGCCCCAATAGCGGGAGGACCTCCTACGAGCAGTACTTC
. | TRBJ2-2 | TRBV9 | . | CASSVWVDETGELFF | TGTGCCAGCAGCGTATGGGTTGACGAGACCGGGGAGCTGTTTTTT
. | TRBJ2-3 | TRBV5-1 | . | CASSDGSTDTQYF | TGCGCCAGCAGCGACGGTAGCACAGATACGCAGTATTTT
. | TRBJ1-2 | TRBV11-3 | . | CASSWVGEKENYGYTF | TGTGCCAGCAGCTGGGTGGGGGAAAAGGAAAACTATGGCTACACCTTC
once | TRBJ2-7 | TRBV11-1 | . | CASSSDPYEQYF | TGTGCCAGCAGCTCCGACCCCTACGAGCAGTACTTC
few | TRBJ2-1 | TRBV7-7 | TRBD1 | CASSLGTGSYNEQFF | TGTGCCAGCAGCCTCGGGACAGGTTCCTACAATGAGCAGTTCTTC
. | TRBJ2-2 | TRBV6-6 | TRBD2 | CASSTRGGRELFF | TGTGCCAGCAGTACAAGGGGAGGGCGGGAGCTGTTTTTT
once | TRBJ2-2 | TRBV27 | . | CASSLSAFGELFF | TGTGCCAGCAGTTTATCGGCCTTCGGGGAGCTGTTTTTT
. | TRBJ2-4 | TRBV21-1 | . | CASSERDKGGPAKNIQYF | TGTGCCAGCAGCGAGAGGGACAAGGGGGGACCAGCCAAAAACATTCAGTACTTC
. | TRBJ1-1 | TRBV19 | . | CASLDPNTEAFF | TGTGCCAGTCTTGACCCGAACACTGAAGCTTTCTTT
. | TRBJ2-7 | TRBV9 | TRBD1 | CASSVQGAPTYEQYF | TGTGCCAGCAGCGTACAGGGGGCCCCGACCTACGAGCAGTACTTC
. | TRBJ2-1 | TRBV2 | TRBD2 | CASSAGLGSWTNEQFF | TGTGCCAGCAGTGCCGGACTAGGAAGCTGGACCAATGAGCAGTTCTTC
. | TRBJ2-7 | TRBV4-3 | . | CASSHTPGPTRQYF | TGCGCCAGCAGCCACACACCCGGGCCTACGCGACAGTACTTC
. | TRBJ2-5 | TRBV18 | . | CASSPSQETQYF | TGTGCCAGCTCACCCTCCCAAGAGACCCAGTACTTC
. | TRBJ2-4 | TRBV20-1 | TRBD2 | CGRGDIQYF | TGCGGACGGGGGGACATTCAGTACTTC
. | TRBJ1-6 | TRBV6-6 | . | CASSYSWPGRDSPLHF | TGTGCCAGCAGTTACAGCTGGCCTGGGAGGGATTCACCCCTCCACTTT
. | TRBJ1-1 | TRBV4-1 | . | CASSQDSSGYTEAFF | TGCGCCAGCAGCCAAGACAGTTCGGGGTACACTGAAGCTTTCTTT
. | TRBJ2-1 | TRBV5-1 | . | CASRTTGSEPYNEQFF | TGCGCCAGCAGGACCACAGGGAGCGAGCCGTACAATGAGCAGTTCTTC
. | TRBJ1-1 | TRBV7-3 | . | CASSRGGDTEAFF | TGTGCCAGCAGCCGGGGTGGGGACACTGAAGCTTTCTTT
few | TRBJ1-1 | TRBV29-1 | . | CSGVGAMNTEAFF | TGCAGCGGGGTTGGGGCTATGAACACTGAAGCTTTCTTT
few | TRBJ1-1 | TRBV11-2 | . | CASSAGQYTEAFF | TGTGCCAGCAGCGCTGGACAGTACACTGAAGCTTTCTTT
. | TRBJ2-7 | TRBV12-5 | TRBD1 | CASGIGQGSSEQYF | TGTGCTAGTGGGATCGGACAGGGTTCTTCCGAGCAGTACTTC
. | TRBJ2-2 | TRBV5-4 | TRBD2 | CASSLGGGGARYTGELFF | TGTGCCAGCAGCTTGGGAGGCGGGGGGGCCCGGTACACCGGGGAGCTGTTTTTT
. | TRBJ2-1 | TRBV9 | . | CASSPRGQSYNEQFF | TGTGCCAGCAGCCCCCGGGGGCAGTCCTACAATGAGCAGTTCTTC
. | TRBJ2-1 | TRBV9 | TRBD2 | CASSVGSGSTYNEQFF | TGTGCCAGCAGCGTAGGTAGCGGGAGTACCTACAATGAGCAGTTCTTC
. | TRBJ2-2 | TRBV5-1 | . | CASSLATIGELFF | TGCGCCAGCAGCTTGGCTACAATCGGGGAGCTGTTTTTT
. | TRBJ2-7 | TRBV19 | TRBD1 | CASSIARGHREQYF | TGTGCCAGTAGTATAGCAAGGGGGCATAGAGAGCAGTACTTC
. | TRBJ2-2 | TRBV30 | . | CALRFAGELFF | TGTGCTCTGCGGTTCGCCGGGGAGCTGTTTTTT
. | TRBJ2-1 | TRBV27 | . | CASNDGNEQFF | TGTGCCAGCAACGACGGCAATGAGCAGTTCTTC
. | TRBJ1-2 | TRBV18 | . | CASSEGRGDNYGYTF | TGTGCCAGCTCAGAGGGGCGAGGGGACAACTATGGCTACACCTTC
. | TRBJ2-7 | TRBV23-1 | TRBD2 | CASSTQTSGSYEQYF | TGCGCCAGCAGTACTCAGACTAGCGGTTCCTACGAGCAGTACTTC
. | TRBJ2-7 | TRBV5-1 | TRBD1 | CASSLAWGQGIHEQYF | TGCGCCAGCAGCTTGGCCTGGGGACAGGGGATACACGAGCAGTACTTC
. | TRBJ1-1 | TRBV6-1 | . | CASSDRTDKYIDTEAFF | TGTGCCAGCAGTGACAGGACGGACAAGTACATAGACACTGAAGCTTTCTTT
. | TRBJ1-5 | TRBV7-8 | TRBD1 | CASSLAGTGSANQPQHF | TGTGCCAGCAGCTTAGCCGGGACAGGGTCGGCCAATCAGCCCCAGCATTTT
. | TRBJ1-3 | TRBV6-1 | . | CASNPQGSGNTIYF | TGTGCCAGCAACCCACAGGGCTCCGGAAACACCATATATTTT
. | TRBJ2-7 | TRBV18 | . | CASSRDSYEQYF | TGTGCCAGCTCCCGAGACAGCTACGAGCAGTACTTC
. | TRBJ2-1 | TRBV5-1 | . | CASSTGNNEQFF | TGCGCCAGCAGCACAGGGAACAATGAGCAGTTCTTC
. | TRBJ2-7 | TRBV29-1 | . | CSVEKGEGYEQYF | TGCAGCGTTGAAAAGGGGGAGGGTTACGAGCAGTACTTC
. | TRBJ2-5 | TRBV5-1 | TRBD2 | CASSFGGVPTQSRRETQYF | TGCGCCAGCAGCTTCGGGGGGGTTCCGACCCAAAGCCGCCGGGAGACCCAGTACTTC
. | TRBJ2-7 | TRBV7-3 | . | CASSPGDRTYEQYF | TGTGCCAGCAGCCCAGGGGACCGAACCTACGAGCAGTACTTC
. | TRBJ1-1 | TRBV30 | . | CAWSYRPEAFF | TGTGCCTGGAGTTACCGGCCGGAAGCTTTCTTT
few | TRBJ1-5 | TRBV19 | . | CASSIDRGGNQPQHF | TGTGCCAGTAGTATAGATCGGGGAGGCAATCAGCCCCAGCATTTT